This T cell receptor (beta chain) comes out of a study of T cell repertoires in cytomegalovirus infection. MiXCR, run by TCRdb on the reads, gives a single entry per CDR3 protein. The repertoire has approximately 300,000 distinct CDR3 sequences, 20% to 30% of them found once; the top ten carry about 14%. This clonotype was recorded many times. As yet, its antigen is unknown. This sequence was found in a human donor in good health (CMV status not recorded). Some clones in this sample may be carry-over from other donors' samples. The material was cultured PBMCs, obtained from culture after CMV antigen stimulation.

In DNA form, the CDR3 reads TGTGCTAGTGGTCCCAGGGGACCGGGGAGCTATGGCTACACCTTC. Amino acids: CASGPRGPGSYGYTF. The rearrangement uses TRBV12-5 and TRBJ1-2; D may be TRBD1 (6 bases). There are 15 residues in the CDR3. Trimming stripped 5 bases from V and 4 bases from J, with 17 bases between. The germline V gene encodes CDR1 LGHNT and CDR2 FRNRAP.